Listed here is a single T cell receptor beta chain. This sample was included in a study of blood T cell repertoires in COVID-19. Study in general: The study drew acute and convalescent COVID-19 samples from the United States, Italy and Spain. From T cells, B-cell-depleted T cells, or PBMCs came the material, which was cDNA or gDNA.

In the source study's methods: Reference gene primer amplification gave estimated nucleated cell counts. Method: immunoSEQ multiplex PCR; TCRdb's copy keeps in-frame clones and lacks some. The D gene and trimming were derived from the DNA, and the V and J assignments and clone size from that table. The table includes over 95,000 clones, roughly 81% detected once. CDR1 and CDR2 (germline): LGHNA, YSLEER. V trimming: 1 base; J trimming: 0 bases; junction bases outside the gene matches: 2. The CDR3 contains 15 residues. The chain carries TRBV4-3 and TRBJ2-7; 8 bases agree with TRBD2. Sequences were obtained from peripheral blood. The clonotype was recovered from a human donor in a cohort sampled during active COVID-19. The DNA for the CDR3 is TGCGCCAGCAGCCAAGGACTAGCGACCTCCTACGAGCAGTACTTC. Its protein is CASSQGLATSYEQYF.